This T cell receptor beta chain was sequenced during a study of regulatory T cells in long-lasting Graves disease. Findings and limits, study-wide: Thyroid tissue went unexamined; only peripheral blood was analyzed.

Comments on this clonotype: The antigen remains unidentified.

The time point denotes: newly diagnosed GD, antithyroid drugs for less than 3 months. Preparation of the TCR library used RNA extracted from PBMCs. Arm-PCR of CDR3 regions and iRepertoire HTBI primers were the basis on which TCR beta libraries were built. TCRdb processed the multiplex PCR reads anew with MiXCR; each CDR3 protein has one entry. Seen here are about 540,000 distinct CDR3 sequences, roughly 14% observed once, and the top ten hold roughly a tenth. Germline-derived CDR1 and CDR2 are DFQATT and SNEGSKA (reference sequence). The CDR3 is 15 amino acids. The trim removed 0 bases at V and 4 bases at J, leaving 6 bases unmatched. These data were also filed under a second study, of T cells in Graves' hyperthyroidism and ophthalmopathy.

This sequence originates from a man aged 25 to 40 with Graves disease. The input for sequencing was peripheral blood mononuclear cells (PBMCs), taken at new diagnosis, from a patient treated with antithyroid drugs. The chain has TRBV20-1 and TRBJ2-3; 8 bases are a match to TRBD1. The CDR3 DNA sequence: TGCAGTGCTAGAGATCCCCAACAGGGGGCAGATACGCAGTATTTT. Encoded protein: CSARDPQQGADTQYF.